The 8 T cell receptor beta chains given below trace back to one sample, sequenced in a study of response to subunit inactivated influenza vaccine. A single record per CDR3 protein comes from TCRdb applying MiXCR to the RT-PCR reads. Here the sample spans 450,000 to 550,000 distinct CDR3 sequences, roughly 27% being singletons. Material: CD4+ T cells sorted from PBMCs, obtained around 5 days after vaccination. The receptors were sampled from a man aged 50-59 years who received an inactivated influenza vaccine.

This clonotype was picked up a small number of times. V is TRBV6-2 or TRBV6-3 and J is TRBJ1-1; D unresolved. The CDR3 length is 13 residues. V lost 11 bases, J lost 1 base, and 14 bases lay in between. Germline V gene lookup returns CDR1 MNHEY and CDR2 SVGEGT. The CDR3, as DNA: TGTGCCTCTAAACGGGATACGAACACTGAAGCTTTCTTT. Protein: CASKRDTNTEAFF.

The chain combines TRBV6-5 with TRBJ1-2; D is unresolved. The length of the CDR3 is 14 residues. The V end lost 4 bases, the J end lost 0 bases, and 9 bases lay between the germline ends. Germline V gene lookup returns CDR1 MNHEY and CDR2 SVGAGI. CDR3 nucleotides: TGTGCCAGCAGTTCCAGGCCCTCTAACTATGGCTACACCTTC. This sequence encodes CASSSRPSNYGYTF.

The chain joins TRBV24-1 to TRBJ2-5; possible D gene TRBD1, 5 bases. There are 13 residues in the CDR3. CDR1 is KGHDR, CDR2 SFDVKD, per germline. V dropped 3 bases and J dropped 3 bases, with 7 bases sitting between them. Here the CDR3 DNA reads TGTGCCACCAGTGATGCAGGGAAAGAGACCCAGTACTTC. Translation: CATSDAGKETQYF.

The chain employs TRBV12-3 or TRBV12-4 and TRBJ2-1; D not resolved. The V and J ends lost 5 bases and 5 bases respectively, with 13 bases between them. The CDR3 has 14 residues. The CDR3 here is CASSPALLNNEQFF. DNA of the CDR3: TGTGCCAGCAGTCCTGCCCTTTTGAACAATGAGCAGTTCTTC.

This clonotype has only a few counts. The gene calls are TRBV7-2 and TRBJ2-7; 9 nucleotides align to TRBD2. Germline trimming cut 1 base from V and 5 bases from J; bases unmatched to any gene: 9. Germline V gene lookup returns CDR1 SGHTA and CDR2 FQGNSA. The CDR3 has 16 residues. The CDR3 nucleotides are TGTGCCAGCAGCTTAGTAGCCAGCGGGGGGATCCACGAGCAGTACTTC. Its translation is CASSLVASGGIHEQYF.

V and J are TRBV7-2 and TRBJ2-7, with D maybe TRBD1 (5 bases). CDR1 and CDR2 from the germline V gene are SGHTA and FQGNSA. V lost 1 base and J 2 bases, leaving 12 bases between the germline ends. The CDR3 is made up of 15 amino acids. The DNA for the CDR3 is TGTGCCAGCAGCTTAGAGGGGTCCTTTACCTACGAGCAGTACTTC. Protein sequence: CASSLEGSFTYEQYF. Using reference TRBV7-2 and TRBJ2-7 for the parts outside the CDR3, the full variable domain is GAGVSQSPSNKVTEKGKDVELRCDPISGHTALYWYRQSLGQGLEFLIYFQGNSAPDKSGLPSDRFSAERTGGSVSTLTIQRTQQEDSAVYLCASSLEGSFTYEQYFGPGTRLTVT.

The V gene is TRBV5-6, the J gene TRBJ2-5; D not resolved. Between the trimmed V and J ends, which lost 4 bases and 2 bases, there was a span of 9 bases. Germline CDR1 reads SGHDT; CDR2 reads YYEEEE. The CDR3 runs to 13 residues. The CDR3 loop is CASSRRRQETQYF. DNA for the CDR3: TGTGCCAGCAGCCGGCGCAGACAAGAGACCCAGTACTTC. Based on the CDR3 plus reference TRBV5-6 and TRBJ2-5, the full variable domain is DAGVTQSPTHLIKTRGQQVTLRCSPKSGHDTVSWYQQALGQGPQFIFQYYEEEERQRGNFPDRFSGHQFPNYSSELNVNALLLGDSALYLCASSRRRQETQYFGPGTRLLVL.

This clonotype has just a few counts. CDR3 DNA sequence: TGCGCCAGCAGCCCTAGCCAGGGGGCGTACACCGGGGAGCTGTTTTTT. Translated, it gives CASSPSQGAYTGELFF. V is TRBV4-3 and J is TRBJ2-2; the match to TRBD1 covers 8 bases. The CDR3 contains 16 residues. Germline V gene data show CDR1 as LGHNA and CDR2 as YSLEER. V dropped 4 bases and J dropped 3; count of bases not matched to a gene: 7.